This T cell receptor (beta chain) came from a study of early T cells in non-severe SARS-CoV-2 infection. Study-level information: Alpha and beta chains were unpaired, from unsorted whole-blood bulk RNA.

Each single cDNA molecule received a unique molecular identifier. TCRdb reprocessed the 5' RACE reads with MiXCR, giving one entry per CDR3 protein. The sample includes about 57,000 distinct CDR3 sequences, roughly 9.7% of them seen just once. General observations from the study: VDJdb-based annotation leaned toward anti-spike CD8 responses and missed private and CD4 specificities.

Remarks on this clonotype: What it binds is unknown.

Sequencing was done on a sample of whole blood. This receptor was obtained from an adult who was a healthcare worker with PCR-confirmed SARS-CoV-2 infection or an uninfected control (not recorded which).

The CDR3 DNA follows: TGTGCCAGTAGTGTACGGACTAGCGGGAGTGGGTACAATGAGCAGTTCTTC. Its translation is CASSVRTSGSGYNEQFF. The chain links TRBV19 to TRBJ2-1; TRBD2 aligns across 13 bases. With 5 bases clipped from V and 4 bases from J, the junction kept 8 bases outside the gene matches. CDR1 and CDR2 from the germline V gene are LNHDA and SQIVND (reference sequence). The CDR3 runs to 17 residues.